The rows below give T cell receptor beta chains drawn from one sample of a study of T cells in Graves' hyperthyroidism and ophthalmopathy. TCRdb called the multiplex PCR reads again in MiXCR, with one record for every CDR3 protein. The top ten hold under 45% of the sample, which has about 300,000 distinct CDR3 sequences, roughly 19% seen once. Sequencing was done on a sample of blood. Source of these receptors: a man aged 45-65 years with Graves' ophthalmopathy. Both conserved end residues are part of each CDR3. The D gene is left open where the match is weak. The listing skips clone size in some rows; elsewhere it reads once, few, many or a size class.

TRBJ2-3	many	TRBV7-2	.	TGTGCCAGCAGTTACGCAGGGGTCACAGATACGCAGTATTTT	CASSYAGVTDTQYF
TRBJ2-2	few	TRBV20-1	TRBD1	TGCAGTGCGAATGGACAGGGGTTTAGCGGGGAGCTGTTTTTT	CSANGQGFSGELFF
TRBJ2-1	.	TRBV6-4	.	TGTGCCAGCTCAAGAGGCGGGATAAGCCACAATGAGCAGTTCTTC	CASSRGGISHNEQFF
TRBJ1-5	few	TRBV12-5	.	TGTGCTAGTTCACCCGGGCTGAACAATCAGCCCCAGCATTTT	CASSPGLNNQPQHF
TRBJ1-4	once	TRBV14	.	TGTGCCAGCAGCCGTGAAGGGGGGCAGTGGACCCGTCAGGAAAAACTGTTTTTT	CASSREGGQWTRQEKLFF
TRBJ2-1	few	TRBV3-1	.	TGTGCCAGCAGCCCGGGGCACTACAATGAGCAGTTCTTC	CASSPGHYNEQFF
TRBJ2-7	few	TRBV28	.	TGTGCCAGCAGTTTAGGGGGGGCGTTCATCTACGAGCAGTACTTC	CASSLGGAFIYEQYF
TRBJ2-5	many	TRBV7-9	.	TGTGCCAGCAGCTTTATAGAGACCCAGTACTTC	CASSFIETQYF
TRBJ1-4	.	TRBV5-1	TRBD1	TGCGCCAGCAGAGAGGACAGGGCGCTTAATGAAAAACTGTTTTTT	CASREDRALNEKLFF
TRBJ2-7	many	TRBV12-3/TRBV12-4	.	TGTGCCAGCAGCCGAAAACAGGGTCCTTCCTACGAGCAGTACTTC	CASSRKQGPSYEQYF
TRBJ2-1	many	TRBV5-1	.	TGCGCCAGCGGGGCGGGGTCCTCCTACAATGAGCAGTTCTTC	CASGAGSSYNEQFF
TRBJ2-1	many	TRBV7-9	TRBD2	TGTGCCAGCAGCTTGGATCCCGGGACTAGCGGGGGATACAATGAGCAGTTCTTC	CASSLDPGTSGGYNEQFF
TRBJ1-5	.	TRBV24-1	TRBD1	TGTGCCACCAGTGACCAACGACAGGGGGCAGGCAATCAGCCCCAGCATTTT	CATSDQRQGAGNQPQHF
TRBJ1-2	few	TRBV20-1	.	TGCAGTGCTAGTGCGGGGGCTGGCTATGGCTACACCTTC	CSASAGAGYGYTF
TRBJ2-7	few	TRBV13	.	TGTGCCAGCAGCTTCGACAGCCTACCCTACGAGCAGTACTTC	CASSFDSLPYEQYF
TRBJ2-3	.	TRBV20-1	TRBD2	TGCAGTGCTGGGACAGCAGCGGGAGGGCCGTTTTTCACAGATACGCAGTATTTT	CSAGTAAGGPFFTDTQYF
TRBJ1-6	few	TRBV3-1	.	TGTGCCAGCAGCCAGAATAGGGGGTCCTATAATTCACCCCTCCACTTT	CASSQNRGSYNSPLHF
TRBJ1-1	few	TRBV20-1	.	TGCAGTGCACGGGGACCGACCATCACTGAAGCTTTCTTT	CSARGPTITEAFF
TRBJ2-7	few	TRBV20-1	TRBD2	TGCAGTGCTAGAGTCGGGACTAGCCGAGGATCCTACGAGCAGTACTTC	CSARVGTSRGSYEQYF
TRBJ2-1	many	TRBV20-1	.	TGCAGTGCTAGAAAGGGGCGAATCTCCTACAATGAGCAGTTCTTC	CSARKGRISYNEQFF
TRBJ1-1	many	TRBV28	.	TGTGCCAGCAGTCCTGGGACTTATGCGTACACTGAAGCTTTCTTT	CASSPGTYAYTEAFF
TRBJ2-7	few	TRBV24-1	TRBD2	TGTGCCACCAGTGACTCCGGCGGGAGATCTATCCGCGAGCAGTACTTC	CATSDSGGRSIREQYF
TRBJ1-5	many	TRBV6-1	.	TGTGCCAGCAGTGCTAACGGCAATCAGCCCCAGCATTTT	CASSANGNQPQHF
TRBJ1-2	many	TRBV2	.	TGTGCCAGCACCGCGGAGCAGGACTATGGCTACACCTTC	CASTAEQDYGYTF
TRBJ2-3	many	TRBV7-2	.	TGTGCCAGCAGCCAAGGGGACTTCTGGGGCACAGATACGCAGTATTTT	CASSQGDFWGTDTQYF
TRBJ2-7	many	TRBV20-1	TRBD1	TGCAGTACCGACAGGGGTGGGGACTTCGAGCAGTACTTC	CSTDRGGDFEQYF
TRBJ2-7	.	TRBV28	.	TGTGCCAGCAGTTTGTGGGCGGTTTCCTACGAGCAGTACTTC	CASSLWAVSYEQYF
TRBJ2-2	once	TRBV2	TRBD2	TGTGCCAGCAGTGACGAGATTAGCGGGAGTATAACCGGGGAGCTGTTTTTT	CASSDEISGSITGELFF
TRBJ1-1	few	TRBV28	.	TGTGCCAGCAGTCCCCAAGGACCCTGGAACACTGAAGCTTTCTTT	CASSPQGPWNTEAFF
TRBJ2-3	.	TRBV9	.	TGTGCCAGCAGCCGAAACTCAGCCTCCTCCACAGATACGCAGTATTTT	CASSRNSASSTDTQYF
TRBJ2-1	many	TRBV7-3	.	TGTGCCAGCAGCCCCGGAGGCGGGACCGGGGATGAGCAGTTCTTC	CASSPGGGTGDEQFF